Following are 22 T cell receptor beta chains from one sample sequenced in a study of T cells after yellow fever vaccination. TCRdb analysed the 5' RACE reads with MiXCR anew, one entry per CDR3 protein. The data show approximately 300,000 distinct CDR3 sequences, about 6.9% seen once. Sequenced material: PBMCs, taken roughly 45 days after the first yellow fever vaccination. The receptors shown here come from a man between 18 and 35 years old who received the YFV17D yellow fever vaccine.

This clonotype was detected only a few times. V and J are TRBV6-2 or TRBV6-3 and TRBJ1-2; D gene uncertain. Germline V lookup: CDR1 MNHEY, CDR2 SVGEGT. V was pared by 2 bases and J by 6 bases, with 7 bases between. The CDR3 runs to 12 residues. CDR3 amino acids: CASSYPWDGYTF. Here the CDR3 DNA reads TGTGCCAGCAGTTACCCCTGGGATGGCTACACCTTC.

This clonotype has a handful of counts. The chain links TRBV6-4 to TRBJ1-2; D uncertain. The CDR3 covers 14 residues. CDR1 and CDR2 from the germline V gene are MRHNA and SNTAGT. With 5 bases removed from V and 4 bases from J, the gap between germline ends came to 14 bases. The CDR3 coding sequence is TGTGCCAGCAGTTGGTACACCGAGAGCTATGGCTACACCTTC. This sequence encodes CASSWYTESYGYTF.

Only a few counts were recorded for this clonotype. The chain combines TRBV5-1 with TRBJ1-1; D possibly corresponds to TRBD1 (6 bases). With 0 bases removed from V and 11 bases from J, the gap between germline ends came to 11 bases. The germline V gene encodes CDR1 SGHRS and CDR2 YFSETQ. The CDR3 runs to 12 residues. CDR3 coding DNA: TGCGCCAGCAGCTTGGAGTCGGGGGGCGCTTTCTTT. The encoded protein is CASSLESGGAFF. Looking up the rest from reference TRBV5-1 and TRBJ1-1 gives the full variable domain: KAGVTQTPRYLIKTRGQQVTLSCSPISGHRSVSWYQQTPGQGLQFLFEYFSETQRNKGNFPGRFSGRQFSNSRSEMNVSTLELGDSALYLCASSLESGGAFFGQGTRLTVV.

The chain couples TRBV28 to TRBJ2-6, with D possibly being TRBD1 (8 bases). This CDR3 region has 18 residues. V lost 5 bases and J lost 1, with 18 bases in between. Germline V gives CDR1 MDHEN, CDR2 SYDVKM. CDR3 coding DNA: TGTGCCAGCAGTCTAAGGACAGGGCGGGGGTCTGGGGCCAACGTCCTGACTTTC. This gives the protein CASSLRTGRGSGANVLTF.

This chain connects TRBV4-1 to TRBJ2-4; D not resolved. The germline CDR1 and CDR2 sequences are MGHRA and YSYEKL. The CDR3 has 14 amino acids. V was clipped by 2 bases and J by 5 bases, with 10 bases between them. The CDR3 bases are TGCGCCAGCAGCCAATATCGTAAAGAAAACATTCAGTACTTC. This encodes CASSQYRKENIQYF.

The rearrangement joins TRBV5-1 to TRBJ2-7; D possibly corresponds to TRBD1 (5 bases). Germline assignment: CDR1 SGHRS and CDR2 YFSETQ. V was clipped by 2 bases and J by 5 bases, with 14 bases between them. There are 14 residues in the CDR3. The DNA of the CDR3 is TGCGCCAGCAGCTTTTCAGGGTACATCCACGAGCAGTACTTC. This codes for CASSFSGYIHEQYF. The full variable domain, in which reference TRBV5-1 and TRBJ2-7 provide the parts outside the CDR3, is KAGVTQTPRYLIKTRGQQVTLSCSPISGHRSVSWYQQTPGQGLQFLFEYFSETQRNKGNFPGRFSGRQFSNSRSEMNVSTLELGDSALYLCASSFSGYIHEQYFGPGTRLTVT.

The V and J genes are TRBV5-1 and TRBJ1-3; 8 bases fit TRBD1. This CDR3 region has 15 residues. Trimming removed 4 bases from V and 2 bases from J; junction bases left unmatched: 5. Germline loops: CDR1 SGHRS, CDR2 YFSETQ. The CDR3 coding sequence is TGCGCCAGCAGCGGGGGACAGGCTGCTGGAAACACCATATATTTT. Translated, it gives CASSGGQAAGNTIYF. The whole variable domain, remainder taken from reference TRBV5-1 and TRBJ1-3, is KAGVTQTPRYLIKTRGQQVTLSCSPISGHRSVSWYQQTPGQGLQFLFEYFSETQRNKGNFPGRFSGRQFSNSRSEMNVSTLELGDSALYLCASSGGQAAGNTIYFGEGSWLTVV.

In its sample, this clonotype was seen many times. The chain joins TRBV6-6 to TRBJ2-7; D gene ambiguous. Trimming shortened V by 5 bases and J by 9 bases, and 17 bases separated the two germline ends. The CDR3 runs to 13 residues. Germline CDR1 MNHNY, CDR2 SVGAGI (reference sequence). As DNA, the CDR3 is TGTGCCAGCAGTACCGTTTTAGGCTTCCGGCAGTACTTC. This gives the protein CASSTVLGFRQYF.

The chain carries TRBV10-3 and TRBJ2-1, with 10 bases lining up with TRBD2. The junction had 7 bases not matched to a gene; V was cut back by 4 bases and J by 4 bases. CDR3 length: 16 residues. Per the germline V gene, CDR1 is ENHRY and CDR2 is SYGVKD. CDR3 DNA sequence: TGTGCCATCAGTGGGAAAGCGGGGGGGACTTACAATGAGCAGTTCTTC. It translates to CAISGKAGGTYNEQFF.

This chain connects TRBV4-2 to TRBJ2-1, with D unclear. The V end was cut by 3 bases, the J end by 5 bases, with 5 bases between. Germline V lookup: CDR1 LGHNA, CDR2 YNFKEQ. This CDR3 contains 12 residues. The CDR3 region has the DNA TGTGCCAGCAGCCAGGGCAACAATGAGCAGTTCTTC. Amino acids: CASSQGNNEQFF.

The genes are TRBV28 and TRBJ1-1; D call uncertain. CDR1 and CDR2 from the germline V gene are MDHEN and SYDVKM. V shed 6 bases and J shed 11 bases, with 13 bases lying between them. CDR3 length: 11 amino acids. The CDR3 DNA follows: TGTGCCAGCAGCCCGGGCAGGCGGGCTTTCTTT. Translation: CASSPGRRAFF.

This clonotype occurred many times. V usage is TRBV7-9 and J usage is TRBJ1-6, with no clear D. The CDR3 is made up of 15 amino acids. Per the germline V gene, CDR1 is SEHNR and CDR2 is FQNEAQ (reference sequence). Trimming cost V 5 bases and J 7 bases, with 15 bases left between them. The CDR3 bases are TGTGCCAGCAGCCCCATCGCGGGTCAAAATTCACCCCTCCACTTT. This encodes CASSPIAGQNSPLHF.

At least ten counts were recorded for this clonotype. The chain recombines TRBV5-6 with TRBJ1-6; TRBD1 matches at 7 bases. This CDR3 has 15 amino acids. CDR1 is SGHDT and CDR2 is YYEEEE in the germline V gene. V lost 3 bases, J lost 10 bases, and 10 bases stayed unmatched. CDR3 residues: CASSSAPGQTSPLHF. As DNA, the CDR3 is TGTGCCAGCAGCTCAGCCCCGGGACAGACCTCACCCCTCCACTTT. Combining the CDR3 with reference TRBV5-6 and TRBJ1-6 gives the whole variable domain DAGVTQSPTHLIKTRGQQVTLRCSPKSGHDTVSWYQQALGQGPQFIFQYYEEEERQRGNFPDRFSGHQFPNYSSELNVNALLLGDSALYLCASSSAPGQTSPLHFGNGTRLTVT.

This clonotype has at least ten counts. The chain combines TRBV5-1 with TRBJ2-3; no clear D. Germline V gene sequence: CDR1 SGHRS, CDR2 YFSETQ. CDR3 size: 14 residues. V was pared by 4 bases and J by 1 base, with 10 bases between. CDR3 region: CASSQDGGTDTQYF. The CDR3 DNA is TGCGCCAGCAGCCAGGACGGAGGCACAGATACGCAGTATTTT.

This clonotype was found many times. The CDR3 region is CASSLAPESQETQYF. CDR3 in DNA: TGTGCCAGCAGCTTGGCCCCGGAGTCGCAAGAGACCCAGTACTTC. The V and J genes are TRBV5-8 and TRBJ2-5, with unresolved D. Germline CDR1 is SGHTS and CDR2 is YDEGEE. The CDR3 spans 15 residues. V lost 0 bases and J lost 2, with 11 bases in between.

A few counts support this clonotype. The chain carries TRBV20-1 and TRBJ2-5; 9 bases fit TRBD2. Germline-derived CDR1 and CDR2 are DFQATT and SNEGSKA (reference sequence). J gave up 5 bases and V 5 bases, and 9 bases lay outside the gene matches. The CDR3 length is 14 residues. CDR3 DNA: TGCAGTGCTTCACTAGCGGGCCGACCGGAGACCCAGTACTTC. Translation: CSASLAGRPETQYF.

The chain uses TRBV6-6 and TRBJ1-3, with D maybe TRBD1 (5 bases). Trimming took 4 bases from V and 4 from J, leaving 8 bases between them. Germline assignment: CDR1 MNHNY and CDR2 SVGAGI (reference sequence). This CDR3 has 13 amino acids. For the CDR3, the DNA is TGTGCCAGCAGTTCCTGGACAGGAAACACCATATATTTT. This encodes CASSSWTGNTIYF.

This clonotype was recorded a few times. V gene TRBV12-3 or TRBV12-4 combines with J gene TRBJ1-1, with D maybe TRBD1 (6 bases). The CDR3 sequence is 14 residues long. V lost 2 bases, J lost 1 base, and 8 bases lay in between. As DNA, the CDR3 is TGTGCCAGCAGTTTACAACAGGGGAACACTGAAGCTTTCTTT. Translation: CASSLQQGNTEAFF.

This clonotype was found a few times. CDR3 coding DNA: TGTGCCAGTAACGGGGACAGGGGTGGCCAGCCCCAGCATTTT. It encodes CASNGDRGGQPQHF. The V call is TRBV19, the J call TRBJ1-5; 10 nucleotides align to TRBD1. V trimming: 7 bases; J trimming: 7 bases; junction bases outside the gene matches: 7. This CDR3 contains 14 residues. Germline values: CDR1 LNHDA, CDR2 SQIVND (reference sequence).

This clonotype was recorded a few times. The V and J genes are TRBV20-1 and TRBJ2-1; 7 bases map to TRBD1. CDR3 length equals 15 residues. Per germline, CDR1 DFQATT and CDR2 SNEGSKA (reference sequence). The ends lost 0 bases at V and 2 bases at J; junction bases unmatched: 4. The CDR3 sequence: CSARDGDSPYNEQFF. DNA for the CDR3: TGCAGTGCTAGAGATGGGGACAGTCCCTACAATGAGCAGTTCTTC.

This clonotype was counted a few times. This rearrangement joins TRBV6-5 to TRBJ2-7; 8 positions agree with TRBD1. The ends lost 8 bases at V and 1 base at J; junction bases unmatched: 1. From germline, CDR1 is MNHEY and CDR2 SVGAGI. The CDR3 extends over 12 amino acids. The CDR3 DNA sequence: TGTGCCAGCCGGGACAGGTCCTACGAGCAGTACGTC. Translation: CASRDRSYEQYV.

V usage is TRBV5-1 and J usage is TRBJ2-5; 8 bases align to TRBD1. With 0 bases clipped from V and 3 bases from J, the junction kept 4 bases outside the gene matches. This CDR3 spans 15 amino acids. Germline CDR1 is SGHRS and CDR2 is YFSETQ. The CDR3 nucleotides are TGCGCCAGCAGCTTGGTGGGACAGGAGGAAGAGACCCAGTACTTC. This codes for CASSLVGQEEETQYF.